Given below is one TCR beta chain in context. From germline, CDR1 is SGDLS and CDR2 YYNGEE. The CDR3 totals 15 residues. Trimming pared 4 bases from V and 1 base from J, leaving 12 bases between. The table came from immunoSEQ multiplex PCR; TCRdb's copy has only in-frame clones and leaves some out. The table has 150,000 to 200,000 clones, more than 75% seen once. This record belongs to a study of cytomegalovirus exposure and HLA in healthy donors. The chain is built from TRBV9 and TRBJ2-1; D is uncertain. Source material: PBMCs. The sequence derives from a man in his late teens or twenties in good health and CMV-seropositive. DNA of the CDR3: TGTGCCAGCAGCCCCCGTCGGAGTTCCTACAATGAGCAGTTCTTC. The encoded protein is CASSPRRSSYNEQFF.